This T cell receptor beta chain derives from a study of cytomegalovirus exposure and HLA in healthy donors. This clone was detected only a few times. Its antigen is unknown. The PCR ran on 60 Vbeta and 13 Jbeta primers. This table comes from immunoSEQ multiplex PCR, and its TCRdb copy is limited to in-frame clones, with some not included. The sample shows 150,000 to 200,000 clones, about 85% of them seen only once. Study-level findings and limits: Among TCR beta chains, those listed as cytomegalovirus-associated numbered about 160.

There are 14 residues in the CDR3. Looked up from germline, CDR1 is SNHLY and CDR2 is FYNNEI. Trimming removed 10 bases at V and 1 base at J, with 13 bases between. The TCR originated in a man aged 18 to 29 in good health and CMV-seropositive. The sample was PBMCs. The V call is TRBV2, the J call TRBJ2-2; D perhaps matches TRBD1 (5 bases). CDR3 DNA: TGTGCCAATAGGGGCACCGAGAACACCGGGGAGCTGTTTTTT. Translation gives CANRGTENTGELFF.